These 18 T cell receptor beta chains were all obtained from the same sample, sequenced in a study of CD8 T cells in ankylosing spondylitis. One entry per CDR3 protein, called by TCRdb with MiXCR from the 5' RACE reads. In the table there are under 250,000 distinct CDR3 sequences, approximately 10% of which are singletons. The sequenced material came from blood, either unsorted or a sorted T cell fraction (not recorded which). Receptors were obtained from a male donor with ankylosing spondylitis or in good health (not recorded which).

Comments on this clonotype: Possible read error: a much larger clone is one base away. Because the CDR3 is missing its conserved closing phenylalanine or tryptophan, this is likely a read error. The rearrangement uses TRBV7-2 and TRBJ1-2; D is ambiguous. V was pared by 4 bases and J by 0 bases, with 6 bases between. This CDR3 contains 13 residues. The germline V gene has CDR1 SGHTA and CDR2 FQGNSA. In DNA form, the CDR3 reads TGTGCCAGCAGCTACGGGCCTAACTATGGCTACACCCTC. Translating it yields CASSYGPNYGYTL.

This clonotype was seen ten or more times. The gene calls are TRBV30 and TRBJ2-2, with unresolved D. The V gene's germline CDR1 is GTSNPN and CDR2 SVGIG (reference sequence). Trimming shortened V by 7 bases and J by 1 base, and 13 bases separated the two germline ends. The CDR3 runs to 14 residues. As DNA, the CDR3 is TGTGCCTTGAGCAGGACGGAGAACACCGGGGAGCTGTTTTTT. Amino acid sequence: CALSRTENTGELFF.

The CDR3: CASIPGGATDTQYF. The CDR3 nucleotides are TGTGCCAGCATCCCAGGGGGGGCCACAGATACGCAGTATTTT. This chain connects TRBV7-9 to TRBJ2-3; either TRBD1 or TRBD2 may fit D (7 bases each). Trimming pared 7 bases from V and 2 bases from J, leaving 13 bases between. The germline V gene encodes CDR1 SEHNR and CDR2 FQNEAQ (reference sequence). CDR3 length: 14 residues.

This clonotype was picked up many times. Compared with germline, one end of the junction differs, possibly owing to a read error. The chain uses TRBV6-1 and TRBJ1-4; D unclear. In germline, CDR1 is MNHNS, CDR2 SASEGT. The CDR3 sequence is 14 residues long. Here the CDR3 reads CASSEVYTNEKLFF. The CDR3 bases are TGTGCCAGCAGTGAAGTCTACACTAACGAAAAACTGTTTTTT.

CDR3 region: CASTIVHRGLLDSPLHF. In DNA, the CDR3 is TGTGCCAGCACCATAGTCCACAGGGGGCTATTGGATTCACCCCTCCACTTT. V and J are TRBV28 and TRBJ1-6; 9 nucleotides align to TRBD1. The germline gives CDR1 MDHEN, CDR2 SYDVKM. Losses at the gene ends were 7 bases for V and 8 bases for J; bases not matched to a gene: 15. This CDR3 is 17 amino acids long.

As to this clonotype: Just one base apart from a much larger clone, this may be a read error. The chain links TRBV7-2 to TRBJ2-7; D not certain. The V gene lost 1 base and the J gene lost 7 bases, with 17 bases spanning the gap. This CDR3 is 15 amino acids long. Germline V gene lookup returns CDR1 SGHTA and CDR2 FQGNSA. CDR3 residues: CASSLVPISDQEQYF. The CDR3 nucleotides read TGTGCCAGCAGCTTAGTGCCTATATCGGACCAAGAGCAGTACTTC.

The sample holds many counts of this clonotype. This chain connects TRBV20-1 to TRBJ2-7; 8 positions match TRBD1. The CDR3 is 15 residues long. Per germline, CDR1 DFQATT and CDR2 SNEGSKA (reference sequence). V trimming: 5 bases; J trimming: 1 base; junction bases outside the gene matches: 10. The CDR3 nucleotides are TGCAGTGCTCCTCATATGACAGGGGATTCCTACGAGCAGTACTTC. It codes for CSAPHMTGDSYEQYF.

This clonotype showed up many times. The chain has TRBV11-2 and TRBJ1-2; D is ambiguous. Germline CDR1 SGHAT, CDR2 FQNNGV. The V gene lost 5 bases and the J gene lost 3 bases, with 13 bases spanning the gap. This CDR3 has 14 amino acids. DNA of the CDR3: TGTGCCAGCAGCCCAACTCTCGGCGACTATGGCTACACCTTC. It specifies CASSPTLGDYGYTF.

This clonotype appeared many times. The chain carries TRBV20-1 and TRBJ1-4; 7 nucleotides line up with TRBD1. The junction had 14 bases not matched to a gene; V was cut back by 2 bases and J by 8 bases. Germline assignment: CDR1 DFQATT and CDR2 SNEGSKA (reference sequence). The CDR3 length is 16 residues. CDR3 in DNA: TGCAGTGCTAGAACCCCACGAGGGGGCGGGATCGAAAAACTGTTTTTT. It specifies CSARTPRGGGIEKLFF.

The table lists this clonotype with many counts. CDR3 sequence reads: CASSHVGEPAVSEQFF. The CDR3 DNA is TGTGCCAGCAGCCACGTAGGAGAGCCGGCAGTCTCTGAGCAGTTCTTC. The chain has TRBV5-6 and TRBJ2-1, with D hard to call. The CDR3 is 16 amino acids. V dropped 4 bases and J dropped 9 bases, with 23 bases sitting between them. CDR1 is SGHDT, CDR2 YYEEEE, per germline. The full variable domain, in which reference TRBV5-6 and TRBJ2-1 provide the parts outside the CDR3, is DAGVTQSPTHLIKTRGQQVTLRCSPKSGHDTVSWYQQALGQGPQFIFQYYEEEERQRGNFPDRFSGHQFPNYSSELNVNALLLGDSALYLCASSHVGEPAVSEQFFGPGTRLTVL.

This clonotype was recorded at least ten times. This CDR3 is CASSLAGVVEQYF. For the CDR3, the DNA is TGTGCCAGCAGCTTAGCGGGAGTGGTCGAGCAGTACTTC. The rearrangement joins TRBV7-6 to TRBJ2-7, with a tentative D call TRBD2 (5 bases). Germline CDR1 SGHVS, CDR2 FNYEAQ. This CDR3 contains 13 residues. Trimming took off 0 bases at V and 6 bases at J, with 9 bases between the two ends.

This clonotype was counted ten times or more. The genes are TRBV9 and TRBJ1-1; tentatively, D is TRBD1 (5 bases). V dropped 0 bases and J dropped 6 bases, with 15 bases sitting between them. The length of the CDR3 is 15 residues. Germline V gives CDR1 SGDLS, CDR2 YYNGEE. This chain's CDR3 is CASSVDPGAGAEAFF. The CDR3 nucleotides read TGTGCCAGCAGCGTAGACCCCGGGGCGGGGGCTGAAGCTTTCTTT.

This clonotype was found many times. The chain uses TRBV5-1 and TRBJ2-1, with 13 bases matching TRBD2. With V trimmed by 4 bases and J by 4 bases, 5 bases remained unmatched. There are 16 residues in the CDR3. The germline V gene encodes CDR1 SGHRS and CDR2 YFSETQ. CDR3 sequence reads: CASSALLAGGYNEQFF. CDR3 nucleotides: TGCGCCAGCAGCGCCCTACTAGCGGGAGGGTACAATGAGCAGTTCTTC.

The chain recombines TRBV15 with TRBJ2-3; possible D gene TRBD2, 6 bases. CDR3 length equals 14 residues. Trimming shortened V by 7 bases and J by 0 bases, and 11 bases separated the two germline ends. Germline CDR1 and CDR2: LNHNV and YYDKDF (reference sequence). The CDR3 DNA is TGTGCCACCACCTGGGACTCTAGCACAGATACGCAGTATTTT. As protein: CATTWDSSTDTQYF. The full variable domain, rest sourced from reference TRBV15 and TRBJ2-3, is DAMVIQNPRYQVTQFGKPVTLSCSQTLNHNVMYWYQQKSSQAPKLLFHYYDKDFNNEADTPDNFQSRRPNTSFCFLDIRSPGLGDTAMYLCATTWDSSTDTQYFGPGTRLTVL.

This clonotype was seen repeatedly, ten times or more. V is TRBV20-1 and J is TRBJ2-2; perhaps TRBD1 as D (6 bases). CDR1 is DFQATT and CDR2 is SNEGSKA in the germline V gene (reference sequence). This CDR3 region has 14 residues. Trimming pared 7 bases from V and 4 bases from J, leaving 16 bases between. The CDR3 DNA reads as TGCAGTGTTAAAGGGGGATATACCACCGGGGAGCTGTTTTTT. This gives the protein CSVKGGYTTGELFF.

This clonotype was seen many times. This chain links TRBV24-1 with TRBJ2-7, with a weak D call TRBD2 (6 bases). This CDR3 is 13 amino acids long. The ends were cut back, 6 bases at V and 3 bases at J, with 11 bases in the middle. CDR1 and CDR2 from the germline V gene are KGHDR and SFDVKD. DNA of the CDR3: TGTGCCACCAGTCTACGGGAGCTCTACGAGCAGTACTTC. Protein product: CATSLRELYEQYF.

This clonotype was recorded a few times. The DNA is omitted, as the CDR3 cannot be located on it reliably, and the CDR3 follows TCRdb's listing. The chain uses TRBV7-5 and TRBJ2-7; the table's D call of TRBD1 was not tested on the DNA. TRBV7-5 is noted as a pseudogene. The CDR3 has 18 amino acids, counting both end residues. CDR3 sequence: CISVSEANSRTGSYEQYF.

This clonotype showed up just a few times. The chain carries TRBV7-9 and TRBJ1-4; tentatively, D is TRBD1 (6 bases). The V end lost 5 bases, the J end lost 7 bases, and 17 bases lay between the germline ends. The CDR3 has 15 residues. The germline CDR1 and CDR2 sequences are SEHNR and FQNEAQ (reference sequence). The CDR3 nucleotides read TGTGCCAGCAGCCGGGGGGGCTCAGGGTTTGAAAAACTGTTTTTT. It is translated as CASSRGGSGFEKLFF. Full variable domain (remainder filled in from reference TRBV7-9 and TRBJ1-4): DTGVSQNPRHKITKRGQNVTFRCDPISEHNRLYWYRQTLGQGPEFLTYFQNEAQLEKSRLLSDRFSAERPKGSFSTLEIQRTEQGDSAMYLCASSRGGSGFEKLFFGSGTQLSVL.